Listed below are T cell receptor beta chains from one sample, sequenced in a study of cytomegalovirus exposure and HLA in healthy donors. The data were produced by immunoSEQ multiplex PCR, yet TCRdb's version contains in-frame clones alone and is incomplete. The repertoire consists of 90,000 to 150,000 clones, with nearly 80% occurring once and the leading ten covering around 3.3%. The sequenced sample consisted of PBMCs. The receptors originated from a woman between 25 and 40 years old in good health and CMV-seropositive. The CDR3 runs from the conserved cysteine through the conserved F or W.

>TRBJ2-5|TRBV4-2
CASSQDLGAKTQYF
>TRBJ2-2|TRBV6-1
CASREQGVGTGELFF
>TRBJ2-3|TRBV7-9
CASSLDGGWSTDTQYF
>TRBJ2-3|TRBV5-1
CASSLGTKEGDTQYF
>TRBJ1-5|TRBV4-3
CASSQDHRARQPQHF
>TRBJ1-1|TRBV28
CASSLVGLREGTEAFF
>TRBJ2-1|TRBV7-9
CASSLAGIEQFF
>TRBJ1-1|TRBV6-5
CASSYFGTGDNTEAFF
>TRBJ2-1|TRBV7-2
CASSLEAGGPLGNEQFF
>TRBJ2-5|TRBV7-2
CASSPYEAKGRGETQYF
>TRBJ1-6|TRBV9
CASSVWGQVNSPLHF
>TRBJ1-1|TRBV6-6
CASSSGEGNTEAFF
>TRBJ1-1|TRBV7-3
CASSLEGTGAVNTEAFF
>TRBJ1-1|TRBV7-9
CSSNLGSRNTEAFF
>TRBJ2-7|TRBV5-1
CASSLSRGPLSYEQYF
>TRBJ1-5|TRBV6-1
CASRRGLNSNQPQHF
>TRBJ1-3|TRBV10-3
CAISVLASGNTIYF
>TRBJ2-3|TRBV28
CASSSLTTSGGRSTDTQYF
>TRBJ1-1|TRBV9
CASSVEQANTEAFF
>TRBJ2-7|TRBV10-3
CAISEPDRTYEQYF
>TRBJ2-5|TRBV4-2
CASSQEGGAAGTSGTQYF
>TRBJ1-3|TRBV19
CASSEQGAISGNTIYF
>TRBJ2-1|TRBV11-1
CASSFSPGMGAQFF
>TRBJ1-5|TRBV10-3
CAISEVKDRRQHF
>TRBJ2-5|TRBV7-9
CASSRDAAWYQETQYF
>TRBJ1-1|TRBV5-1
CASSLDRANTEAFF
>TRBJ2-3|TRBV5-6
CASSPRPLDTQYF